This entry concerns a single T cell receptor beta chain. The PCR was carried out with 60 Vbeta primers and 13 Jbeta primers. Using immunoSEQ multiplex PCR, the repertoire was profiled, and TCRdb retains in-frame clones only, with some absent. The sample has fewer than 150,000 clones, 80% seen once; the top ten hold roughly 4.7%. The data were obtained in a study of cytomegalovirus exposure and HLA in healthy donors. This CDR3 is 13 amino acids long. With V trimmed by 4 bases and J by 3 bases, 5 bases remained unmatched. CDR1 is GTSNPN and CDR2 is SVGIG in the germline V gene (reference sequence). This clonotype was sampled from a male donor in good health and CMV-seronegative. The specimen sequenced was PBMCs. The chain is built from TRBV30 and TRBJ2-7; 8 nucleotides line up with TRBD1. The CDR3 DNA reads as TGTGCCTGGACCCCGGGACAGGACTACGAGCAGTACTTC. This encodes CAWTPGQDYEQYF.